This T cell receptor beta chain came from a study of cytomegalovirus exposure and HLA in healthy donors. The germline gives CDR1 MGHRA, CDR2 YSYEKL. This CDR3 comprises 17 residues. V was cut by 1 base and J by 4 bases, with 14 bases left in between. Broader study findings: Researchers catalogued over 150 TCR beta chains as cytomegalovirus-associated. In a later analysis, about 17,000 TCR beta sequences were associated with HLA alleles at 0.05 false discovery rate. Most sequenced TCRs were rare (though some public TCRs occurred in many donors).

Note on this clone: Its antigen is not identified.

This PCR relied on a set of 60 Vbeta primers and 13 Jbeta primers. As originally analysed: As a later analysis found, there were approximately 80 million unique TCR beta chains, of which some 10 million were shared. This table comes from immunoSEQ multiplex PCR, and its TCRdb copy is limited to in-frame clones, with some not included. That table supplies the V and J calls and clone size; D and trimming were determined from the DNA. The sample records some 220,000 clones, about 85% being singletons. The genes are TRBV4-1 and TRBJ2-6; D not resolved. This clonotype originated in a girl aged 2 to 10 in good health and CMV-seronegative. The sequenced sample was PBMCs. CDR3 protein: CASSQGMAFSGANVLTF. CDR3 bases: TGCGCCAGCAGCCAAGGAATGGCTTTTTCCGGGGCCAACGTCCTGACTTTC.